This T cell receptor beta chain was profiled in a study of blood T cell repertoires in COVID-19 (dated by TCRdb to about 2020). Study-level background: Samples from collaborators originated in the United States, Italy and Spain and spanned both the acute and convalescent phases of COVID-19. The material from the prospective study consisted of cDNA or gDNA derived from T cells, B-cell-depleted T cells, or PBMCs. Subjects who had been exposed to COVID-19, were actively infected with it, or had recovered from it provided the deeply sampled blood TCRbeta repertoires that made up the dataset. The repertoires were made available in a free public database intended to serve as a resource for research on the immune response to SARS-CoV-2. The samples were drawn from the first 160 participants of the ongoing ImmuneRACE study and from some 1,300 subjects provided by 6 global collaborators. A de-identified subject ID, COVID-19 status, age in years and sex were almost always included in the sample metadata. HLA class I and class II types, where available, came from metadata supplied by the sample provider rather than from assay-based typing. What the study reported, not specific to this receptor: How much clinical and demographic metadata was included differed by source and by participant, and the metadata was provided uncurated.

As for this clone: The antigen it binds to is not known. Per-nucleotide qualities are absent, and no much larger clonotype sits a single base away.

TCRbeta CDR3 regions were amplified from genomic DNA using the immunoSEQ Assay, a bias-controlled multiplex PCR. The authors' analysis ran thus. The number of nucleated cells in each sample was estimated by amplification of reference gene primers within the assay. To quantify the absolute abundance of each unique TCRbeta CDR3 rearrangement, sequence reads were collapsed and filtered. For each sample, productive Simpson clonality was calculated by taking the square root of Simpson's diversity index across productive rearrangements. The table was pulled from immuneACCESS by TCRdb, which kept in-frame rearrangements only. Such tables lose some clones; where checked, under half of the loss comes from unresolved V genes, and the rest has no known cause. The DNA was the basis for D and trimming; V, J and clone size are from that table. The sample table records 450,000 or so clones; about 92% of these occur just once. The ten top clones hold 0.6% to 0.7% of the sample.

Participants in the prospective study were enrolled through a virtual design, were aged roughly 18 to 90 years, and lived in 20 to 30 United States geographic areas. In the prospective study, cohorts were assigned on the basis of participant-reported clinical history obtained from a screening survey and a study questionnaire. Recovered participants in ImmuneRACE Cohort 3 were defined by two consecutive negative NP/OP PCR tests, clearance by a healthcare professional, or resolution of symptoms. In the prospective study, whole blood, serum and a nasopharyngeal or oropharyngeal swab were collected from each participant by mobile phlebotomists. Participants in the prospective study had the option to provide additional blood draws and questionnaires over a roughly 2-month period. Blood samples from the prospective study were shipped frozen or at room temperature prior to DNA extraction. Ends trimmed: V by 4 bases, J by 7 bases; bases unmatched to a gene: 4. The CDR3 spans 14 residues, from the cysteine through the phenylalanine. The read is trimmed to its CDR3 DNA, 42 bases read in frame from base 1. CDR1 and CDR2, per the germline V gene, are SNHLY and FYNNEI.

This TCR derives from a man younger than 30 who had recovered from COVID-19. The sequencing input was PBMCs or T cells enriched from blood (not recorded which). The chain employs TRBV2 and TRBJ2-1, with TRBD2 identical over 10 junction bases. The CDR3 sequence is CASSGLAGRNEQFF. The sequence in DNA is TGTGCCAGCAGTGGACTAGCGGGCCGTAATGAGCAGTTCTTC. With all but the CDR3 taken from the reference TRBV2 and TRBJ2-1 genes, the full variable domain is: EPEVTQTPSHQVTQMGQEVILRCVPISNHLYFYWYRQILGQKVEFLVSFYNNEISEKSEIFDDQFSVERPDGSNFTLKIRSTKLEDSAMYFCASSGLAGRNEQFFGPGTRLTVL.